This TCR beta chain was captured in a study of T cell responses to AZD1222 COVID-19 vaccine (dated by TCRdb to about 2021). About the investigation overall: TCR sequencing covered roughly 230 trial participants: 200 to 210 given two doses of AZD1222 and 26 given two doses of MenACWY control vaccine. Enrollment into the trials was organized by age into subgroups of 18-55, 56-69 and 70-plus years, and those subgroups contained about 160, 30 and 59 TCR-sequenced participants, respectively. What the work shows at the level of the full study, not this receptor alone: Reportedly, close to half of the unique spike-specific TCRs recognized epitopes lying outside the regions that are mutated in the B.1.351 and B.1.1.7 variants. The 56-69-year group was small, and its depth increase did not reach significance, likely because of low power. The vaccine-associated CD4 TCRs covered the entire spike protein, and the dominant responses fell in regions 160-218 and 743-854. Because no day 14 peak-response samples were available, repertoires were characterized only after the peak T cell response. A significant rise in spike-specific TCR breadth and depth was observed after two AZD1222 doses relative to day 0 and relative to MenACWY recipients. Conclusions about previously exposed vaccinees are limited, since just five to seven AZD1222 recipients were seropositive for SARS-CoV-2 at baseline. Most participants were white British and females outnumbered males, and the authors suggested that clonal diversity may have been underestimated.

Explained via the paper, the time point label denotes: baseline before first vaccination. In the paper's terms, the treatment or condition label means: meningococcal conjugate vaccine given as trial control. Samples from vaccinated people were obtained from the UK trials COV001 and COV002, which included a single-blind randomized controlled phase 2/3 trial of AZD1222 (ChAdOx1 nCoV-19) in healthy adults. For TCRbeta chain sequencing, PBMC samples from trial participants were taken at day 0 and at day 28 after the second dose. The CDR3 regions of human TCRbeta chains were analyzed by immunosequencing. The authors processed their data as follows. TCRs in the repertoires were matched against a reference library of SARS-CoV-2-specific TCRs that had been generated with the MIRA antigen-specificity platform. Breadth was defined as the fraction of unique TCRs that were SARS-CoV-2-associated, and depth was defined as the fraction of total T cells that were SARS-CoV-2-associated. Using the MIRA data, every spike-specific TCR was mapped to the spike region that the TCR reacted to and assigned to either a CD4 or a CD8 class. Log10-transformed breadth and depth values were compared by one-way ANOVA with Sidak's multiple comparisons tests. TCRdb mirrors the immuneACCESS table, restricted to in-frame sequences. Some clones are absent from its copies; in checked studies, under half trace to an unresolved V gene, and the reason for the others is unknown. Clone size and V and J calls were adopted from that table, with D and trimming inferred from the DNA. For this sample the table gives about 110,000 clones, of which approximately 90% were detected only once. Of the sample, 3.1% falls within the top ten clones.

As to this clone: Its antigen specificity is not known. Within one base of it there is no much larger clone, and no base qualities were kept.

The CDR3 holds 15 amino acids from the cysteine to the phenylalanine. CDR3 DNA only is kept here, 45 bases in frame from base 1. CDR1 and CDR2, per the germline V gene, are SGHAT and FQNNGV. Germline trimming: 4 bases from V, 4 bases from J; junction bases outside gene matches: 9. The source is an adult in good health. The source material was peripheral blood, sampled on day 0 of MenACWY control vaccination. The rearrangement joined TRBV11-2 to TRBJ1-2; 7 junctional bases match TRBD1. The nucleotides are TGTGCCAGCAGCTCCTCGACAGGGTCCCTCTATGGCTACACCTTC. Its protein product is CASSSSTGSLYGYTF.